One sample yielded the 14 T cell receptor beta chains listed below, sequenced in a study of blood T cell repertoires in COVID-19. Sequencing used immunoSEQ multiplex PCR; TCRdb keeps in-frame clones, though not all of them. The sample consists of 150,000 to 200,000 clones, roughly 85% of them appearing once. Source material: peripheral blood. Receptor source: a human donor in a cohort sampled during active COVID-19.

This clone was seen a handful of times. V and J are TRBV13 and TRBJ2-1; 13 nucleotides agree with TRBD2. V dropped 5 bases and J dropped 7; count of bases not matched to a gene: 5. This CDR3 is 15 amino acids long. CDR1 and CDR2 from the germline V gene are PRHDT and FYEKMQ (reference sequence). The CDR3 region is CASSPGLAGANEQFF. CDR3 nucleotides: TGTGCCAGCAGCCCCGGACTAGCGGGAGCTAATGAGCAGTTCTTC.

CDR3 in amino acids: CASSQEYRVADTQYF. The CDR3, as DNA: TGCGCCAGCAGCCAAGAATACAGGGTGGCAGATACGCAGTATTTT. The J gene is TRBJ2-3, the V gene TRBV4-1, with D possibly being TRBD1 (6 bases). The V and J ends lost 0 bases and 4 bases respectively, with 11 bases between them. Germline CDR1 is MGHRA and CDR2 is YSYEKL. The CDR3 spans 15 residues.

The CDR3 DNA reads as TGTGCCACGGCGATAGCGGGAGTGAACACCGGGGAGCTGTTTTTT. Amino acid sequence: CATAIAGVNTGELFF. The J gene is TRBJ2-2, the V gene TRBV19; 9 bases match TRBD2. The junction had 7 bases not matched to a gene; V was cut back by 10 bases and J by 1 base. This CDR3 contains 15 residues. Per germline, CDR1 LNHDA and CDR2 SQIVND (reference sequence).

The chain has TRBV11-2 and TRBJ2-7; no clear D. The germline V gene has CDR1 SGHAT and CDR2 FQNNGV. V was trimmed by 5 bases and J by 2 bases, leaving 19 bases between them. The CDR3 covers 16 residues. CDR3 sequence: CASSPTRLGQPYEQYF. DNA of the CDR3: TGTGCCAGCAGCCCAACCCGACTGGGTCAGCCCTACGAGCAGTACTTC.

CDR3 bases: TGTGCCAGCAGAAGGGAGACCATAAATGAAAAACTGTTTTTT. Translated: CASRRETINEKLFF. The chain carries TRBV2 and TRBJ1-4; D remains unclear. V lost 6 bases and J 5 bases, leaving 13 bases between the germline ends. Germline V gives CDR1 SNHLY, CDR2 FYNNEI. The CDR3 has 14 residues. The full variable domain, rest sourced from reference TRBV2 and TRBJ1-4, is EPEVTQTPSHQVTQMGQEVILRCVPISNHLYFYWYRQILGQKVEFLVSFYNNEISEKSEIFDDQFSVERPDGSNFTLKIRSTKLEDSAMYFCASRRETINEKLFFGSGTQLSVL.

The chain links TRBV29-1 to TRBJ2-7, with 13 bases matching TRBD2. The J segment lost 6 bases and the V segment lost 7 bases, leaving 6 bases of the junction unmatched. Germline CDR1 and CDR2: SQVTM and ANQGSEA. The CDR3 is made up of 13 amino acids. CDR3 DNA: TGCAGCGGCACTAGCGGGGGGGGATCCGAGCAGTACTTC. Protein sequence: CSGTSGGGSEQYF.

V and J are TRBV5-1 and TRBJ1-2, with 7 bases fitting TRBD1. The ends lost 2 bases at V and 3 bases at J; junction bases unmatched: 4. CDR3 size: 14 residues. Per the germline V gene, CDR1 is SGHRS and CDR2 is YFSETQ. The CDR3 region has the DNA TGCGCCAGCAGCTTCAACAGGGGAGACTATGGCTACACCTTC. Translation: CASSFNRGDYGYTF.

This rearrangement joins TRBV30 to TRBJ1-2, with D unclear. Germline loops: CDR1 GTSNPN, CDR2 SVGIG (reference sequence). Trimming cost V 3 bases and J 5 bases, with 16 bases left between them. The CDR3 consists of 14 residues. CDR3 sequence (DNA): TGTGCCTGGAGACCCTGGAGATCCGGGTATGGCTACACCTTC. Its translation is CAWRPWRSGYGYTF.

This clone appeared a single time. The rearrangement joins TRBV6-5 to TRBJ2-3, with 10 nucleotides matching TRBD2. Per germline, CDR1 MNHEY and CDR2 SVGAGI. The CDR3 is 14 amino acids. V lost 0 bases, J lost 14 bases, and 8 bases stayed unmatched. The DNA for the CDR3 is TGTGCCAGCAGTTACTCATCTAGCGGGAGCCCCCCGTATTTT. Amino acid sequence: CASSYSSSGSPPYF.

As to this clone: This CDR3 is also generated by other DNA sequences in the sample. The chain is built from TRBV18 and TRBJ1-6; TRBD1 agrees at 7 bases. This CDR3 is 14 amino acids long. From germline, CDR1 is KGHSH and CDR2 LQKENI. Trimming cost V 1 base and J 9 bases; bases outside gene matches: 3. Written as DNA, the CDR3 is TGTGCCAGCTCACCACAGGGGGCCGGTTCACCCCTCCACTTT. Protein sequence: CASSPQGAGSPLHF.

The genes are TRBV5-5 and TRBJ2-7, with D possibly TRBD2 on 5 matching bases. Trimming removed 5 bases from V and 1 base from J, with 16 bases in between. From germline, CDR1 is SGHKS and CDR2 YYEKEE (reference sequence). This CDR3 comprises 15 residues. The CDR3 loop is CASRHETGLSYEQYF. CDR3 DNA sequence: TGTGCCAGCAGACACGAAACGGGGTTATCCTACGAGCAGTACTTC.

The rearrangement joins TRBV28 to TRBJ2-5, with a possible D match to TRBD1 (5 bases). CDR1 MDHEN and CDR2 SYDVKM come from the germline V gene. V was pared by 5 bases and J by 5 bases, with 18 bases between. This CDR3 has 15 residues. The CDR3 nucleotides read TGTGCCAGCAGTATGACAGCCGGCATAAGGGAGACCCAGTACTTC. The encoded protein is CASSMTAGIRETQYF.

V gene TRBV30 combines with J gene TRBJ1-2, with TRBD1 matching 7 bases. CDR3 length: 11 residues. V lost 1 base and J lost 8; bases outside the gene matches: 1. Germline V gene lookup returns CDR1 GTSNPN and CDR2 SVGIG (reference sequence). The CDR3: CAWSDRGGYTF. In nucleotides, the CDR3 is TGTGCCTGGAGTGACAGGGGCGGCTACACCTTC.

V usage is TRBV4-2 and J usage is TRBJ2-7; 10 nucleotides line up with TRBD2. Germline trimming cut 2 bases from V and 1 base from J; bases unmatched to any gene: 5. Germline-derived CDR1 and CDR2 are LGHNA and YNFKEQ. The CDR3 length is 16 residues. The CDR3 sequence: CASSQISGGTSYEQYF. In nucleotides, the CDR3 is TGTGCCAGCAGCCAAATTAGCGGGGGGACTTCCTACGAGCAGTACTTC.